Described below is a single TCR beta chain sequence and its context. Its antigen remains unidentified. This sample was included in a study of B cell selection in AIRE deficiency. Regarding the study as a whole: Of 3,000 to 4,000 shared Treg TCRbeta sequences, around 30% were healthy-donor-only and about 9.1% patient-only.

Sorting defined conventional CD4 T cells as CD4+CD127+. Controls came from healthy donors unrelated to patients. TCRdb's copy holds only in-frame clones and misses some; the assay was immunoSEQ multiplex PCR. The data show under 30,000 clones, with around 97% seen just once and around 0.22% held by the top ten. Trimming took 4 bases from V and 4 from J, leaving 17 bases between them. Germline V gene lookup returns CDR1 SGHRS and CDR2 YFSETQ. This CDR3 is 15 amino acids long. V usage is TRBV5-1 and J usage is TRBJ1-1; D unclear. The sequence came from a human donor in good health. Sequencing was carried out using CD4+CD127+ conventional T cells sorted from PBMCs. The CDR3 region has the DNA TGCGCCAGCAGCCAAAGCGGCGAGGGCGGCACTGAAGCTTTCTTT. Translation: CASSQSGEGGTEAFF.